A selection of T cell receptor beta chains follows, all from one sample in a study of neoadjuvant anti-PD-1 for oral cavity cancer. The data were produced by immunoSEQ multiplex PCR, yet TCRdb's version contains in-frame clones alone and is incomplete. The sample contains around 17,000 clones, 50% to 75% of which appear only once. The starting material was PBMCs, obtained before nivolumab (anti-PD-1) treatment. Receptors were obtained from a person aged 35-79 years with oral cavity squamous cell carcinoma. Each CDR3 is given with its conserved first and last residue. A D gene is named only where the DNA matches it firmly. Clone size is stated in some rows and not others, as once, few, many or a class when expanded.

CDR3 DNA	CDR3 protein	D gene	J gene	clone size	V gene
TGTGCCTGGAGGGAACCCTCCTATGGCTACACCTTC	CAWREPSYGYTF	NA	TRBJ1-2	NA	TRBV30
TGTGCCAGCAGTGATCGAGGGAGTAAGACCCAGTACTTC	CASSDRGSKTQYF	NA	TRBJ2-5	NA	TRBV2
TGTGCCAGCAGCTTCTACACAGGGGGCTTAGGTGGCTACACCTTC	CASSFYTGGLGGYTF	TRBD1	TRBJ1-2	NA	TRBV7-8
TGTGCCAGCAGACCGGCCCCCGGGACAGGGAAGGGCTTGTGGGGCTACACCTTC	CASRPAPGTGKGLWGYTF	TRBD1	TRBJ1-2	NA	TRBV5-8
TGTGCCAGCAGCTTGGGGACGATGAACGAGCAGTACTTC	CASSLGTMNEQYF	NA	TRBJ2-7	few	TRBV5-5
TGTGCCAGTAATCCACGGGAGCCCCAACGGGAGCAGTTCTTC	CASNPREPQREQFF	NA	TRBJ2-1	NA	TRBV19
TGTGCCAGCAGTCCGACAGGGTACGAGCAGTACTTC	CASSPTGYEQYF	TRBD1	TRBJ2-7	NA	TRBV2
TGTGCCAGCAGCGTAGATCCAGCGGGAGGTTCGAATACGCAGTATTTT	CASSVDPAGGSNTQYF	TRBD2	TRBJ2-3	NA	TRBV9
TGTGCCAGCAGTCGGAGGGGGCACTATGGCTACACCTTC	CASSRRGHYGYTF	TRBD1	TRBJ1-2	NA	TRBV6-1
TGTGCCAGAAATAACAGGGCGGACTATGGCTACACCTTC	CARNNRADYGYTF	NA	TRBJ1-2	NA	TRBV5-3
TGTGCCAGCAGTGGGTACACCGGGGAGCTGTTTTTT	CASSGYTGELFF	NA	TRBJ2-2	NA	TRBV2
TGTGCCAGCAGTTGGGCCGGAGGCTCCTACGAGCAGTACTTC	CASSWAGGSYEQYF	NA	TRBJ2-7	NA	TRBV6-1
TGTGCCAGCAGTGAAGCCGGGCAGGGCTATGGACAGCCCCAGCATTTT	CASSEAGQGYGQPQHF	NA	TRBJ1-5	NA	TRBV2
TGTGCCTGGAGTCCATCGGAGCGGATCTACGAGCAGTACTTC	CAWSPSERIYEQYF	NA	TRBJ2-7	NA	TRBV30
TGTGCCAGCAGTTTTTGGGACAGCGCGGCCAAAAACATTCAGTACTTC	CASSFWDSAAKNIQYF	TRBD1	TRBJ2-4	NA	TRBV27
TGTGCCAGCAGTTATAGGGACAGGAAGTACTTC	CASSYRDRKYF	TRBD1	TRBJ2-7	NA	TRBV6-5
TGCAGCGTTGCCTCCGGACTAGCGGGGGAGCAAGAGACCCAGTACTTC	CSVASGLAGEQETQYF	TRBD2	TRBJ2-5	NA	TRBV29-1
TGCAGCGTTGAAAGCGGAAACACAGATACGCAGTATTTT	CSVESGNTDTQYF	NA	TRBJ2-3	NA	TRBV29-1
TGTGCCAGCAGTGGGATGGCGGCAGATACGCAGTATTTT	CASSGMAADTQYF	NA	TRBJ2-3	NA	TRBV9
TGTGCCATCCAGACCGGGACTAGCGACTACGAGCAGTACTTC	CAIQTGTSDYEQYF	TRBD2	TRBJ2-7	NA	TRBV7-9
TGTGCCAGCAGATCTAACCCCGGGACAGCGAGCACTGAAGCTTTCTTT	CASRSNPGTASTEAFF	TRBD1	TRBJ1-1	NA	TRBV28
TGTGCCATCAGAGGGGGACAGGGCGATGGCTACACCTTC	CAIRGGQGDGYTF	TRBD1	TRBJ1-2	NA	TRBV10-3
TGTGCCTGGAGGGTGTATAGCACAGATACGCAGTATTTT	CAWRVYSTDTQYF	NA	TRBJ2-3	NA	TRBV30